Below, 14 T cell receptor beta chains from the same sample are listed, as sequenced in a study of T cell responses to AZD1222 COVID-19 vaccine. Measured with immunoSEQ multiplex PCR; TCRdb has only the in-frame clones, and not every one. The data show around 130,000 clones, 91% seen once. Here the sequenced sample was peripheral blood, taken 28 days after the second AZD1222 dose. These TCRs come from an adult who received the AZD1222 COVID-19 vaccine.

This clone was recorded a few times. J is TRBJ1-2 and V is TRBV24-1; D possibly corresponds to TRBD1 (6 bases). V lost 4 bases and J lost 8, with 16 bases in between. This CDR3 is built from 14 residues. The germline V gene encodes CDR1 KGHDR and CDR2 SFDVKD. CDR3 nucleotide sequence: TGTGCCACCAGTGACCTGAGGGACATACGGGGCTACACCTTC. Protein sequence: CATSDLRDIRGYTF.

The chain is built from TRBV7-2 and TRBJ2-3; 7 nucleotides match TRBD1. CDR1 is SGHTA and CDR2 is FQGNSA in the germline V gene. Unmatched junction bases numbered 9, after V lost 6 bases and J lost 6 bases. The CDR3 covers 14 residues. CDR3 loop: CASRRDSGSDTQYF. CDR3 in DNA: TGTGCCAGCAGGAGGGACAGCGGTTCGGATACGCAGTATTTT.

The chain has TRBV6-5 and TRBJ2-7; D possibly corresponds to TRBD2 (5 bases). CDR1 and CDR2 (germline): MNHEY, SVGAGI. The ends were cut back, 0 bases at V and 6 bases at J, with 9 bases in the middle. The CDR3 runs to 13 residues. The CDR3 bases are TGTGCCAGCAGTTACTCGAGGGTCGGCGAGCAGTACTTC. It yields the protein CASSYSRVGEQYF.

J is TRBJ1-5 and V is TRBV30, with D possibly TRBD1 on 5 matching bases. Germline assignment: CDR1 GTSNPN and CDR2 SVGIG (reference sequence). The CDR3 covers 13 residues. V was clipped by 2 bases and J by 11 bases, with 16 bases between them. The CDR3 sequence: CAWSWRGGMTQHF. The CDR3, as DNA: TGTGCCTGGAGTTGGAGGGGAGGAATGACCCAGCATTTT.

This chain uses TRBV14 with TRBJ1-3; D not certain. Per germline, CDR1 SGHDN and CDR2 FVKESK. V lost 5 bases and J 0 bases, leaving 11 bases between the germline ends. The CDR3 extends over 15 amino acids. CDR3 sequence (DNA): TGTGCCAGCAGCACCCAGACAAGCTCTGGAAACACCATATATTTT. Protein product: CASSTQTSSGNTIYF. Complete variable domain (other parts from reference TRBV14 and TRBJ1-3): EAGVTQFPSHSVIEKGQTVTLRCDPISGHDNLYWYRRVMGKEIKFLLHFVKESKQDESGMPNNRFLAERTGGTYSTLKVQPAELEDSGVYFCASSTQTSSGNTIYFGEGSWLTVV.

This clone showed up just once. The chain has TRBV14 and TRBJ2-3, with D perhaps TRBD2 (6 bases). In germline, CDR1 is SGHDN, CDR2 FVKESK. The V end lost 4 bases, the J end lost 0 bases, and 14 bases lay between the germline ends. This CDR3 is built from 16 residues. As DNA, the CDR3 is TGTGCCAGCAGCCTAGTCGGCGGGGCCAGCACAGATACGCAGTATTTT. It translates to CASSLVGGASTDTQYF.

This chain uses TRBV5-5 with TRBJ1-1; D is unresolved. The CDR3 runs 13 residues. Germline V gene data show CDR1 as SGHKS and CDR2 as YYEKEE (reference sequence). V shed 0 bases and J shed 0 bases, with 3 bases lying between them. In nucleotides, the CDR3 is TGTGCCAGCAGCTTGGTTCTGAACACTGAAGCTTTCTTT. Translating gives CASSLVLNTEAFF. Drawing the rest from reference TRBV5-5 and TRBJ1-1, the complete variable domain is DAGVTQSPTHLIKTRGQQVTLRCSPISGHKSVSWYQQVLGQGPQFIFQYYEKEERGRGNFPDRFSARQFPNYSSELNVNALLLGDSALYLCASSLVLNTEAFFGQGTRLTVV.

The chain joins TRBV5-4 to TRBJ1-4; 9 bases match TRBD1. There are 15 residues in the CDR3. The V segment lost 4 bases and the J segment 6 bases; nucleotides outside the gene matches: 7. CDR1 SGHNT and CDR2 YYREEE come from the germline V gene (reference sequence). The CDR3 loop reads CASSPDRGGDEKLFF. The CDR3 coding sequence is TGTGCCAGCAGCCCAGACAGGGGGGGCGATGAAAAACTGTTTTTT.

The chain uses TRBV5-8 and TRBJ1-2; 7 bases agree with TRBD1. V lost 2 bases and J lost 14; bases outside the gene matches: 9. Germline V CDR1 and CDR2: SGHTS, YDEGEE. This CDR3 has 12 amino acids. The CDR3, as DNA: TGTGCCAGCAGCTTCTTGAGGGGGCCACCTACCTTC. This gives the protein CASSFLRGPPTF.

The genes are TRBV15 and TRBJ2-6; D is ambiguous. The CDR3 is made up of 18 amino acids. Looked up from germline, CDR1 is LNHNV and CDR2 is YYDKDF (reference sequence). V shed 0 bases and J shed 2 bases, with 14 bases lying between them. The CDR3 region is CATSRDPPRATGANVLTF. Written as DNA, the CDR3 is TGTGCCACCAGCAGAGATCCGCCCCGGGCAACTGGGGCCAACGTCCTGACTTTC.

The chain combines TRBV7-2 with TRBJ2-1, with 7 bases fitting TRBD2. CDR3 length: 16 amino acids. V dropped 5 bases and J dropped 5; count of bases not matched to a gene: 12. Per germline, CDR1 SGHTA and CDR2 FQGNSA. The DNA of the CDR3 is TGTGCCAGCAGCCCCTGGGGGTCTAGCGGAAACAATGAGCAGTTCTTC. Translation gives CASSPWGSSGNNEQFF.

Here the CDR3 reads CASSLDRAPGRANEKLFF. The CDR3 DNA reads TGTGCCAGCAGCTTAGACCGGGCCCCCGGGCGGGCTAATGAAAAACTGTTTTTT. V is TRBV7-9 and J is TRBJ1-4; D unclear. The CDR3 runs 18 residues. The V gene's germline CDR1 is SEHNR and CDR2 FQNEAQ (reference sequence). Trimming pared 1 base from V and 3 bases from J, leaving 18 bases between.

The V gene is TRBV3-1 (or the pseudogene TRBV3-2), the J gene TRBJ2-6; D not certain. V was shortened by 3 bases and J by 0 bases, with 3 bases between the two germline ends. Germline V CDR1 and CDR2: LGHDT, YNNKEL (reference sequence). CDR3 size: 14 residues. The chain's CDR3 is CASSHLSGANVLTF. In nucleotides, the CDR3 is TGTGCCAGCAGCCACCTCTCTGGGGCCAACGTCCTGACTTTC.

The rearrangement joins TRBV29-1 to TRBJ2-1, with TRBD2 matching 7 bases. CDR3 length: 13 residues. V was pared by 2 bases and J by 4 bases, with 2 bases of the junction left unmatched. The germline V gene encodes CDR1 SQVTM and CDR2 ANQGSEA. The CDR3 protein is CSVELAEYNEQFF. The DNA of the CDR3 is TGCAGCGTTGAACTAGCGGAGTACAATGAGCAGTTCTTC.